The present entry profiles one T cell receptor beta chain with its context. Its antigen is not known. Germline CDR1 SQVTM, CDR2 ANQGSEA. Losses at the gene ends were 6 bases for V and 6 bases for J; bases not matched to a gene: 3. This CDR3 has 13 residues. The source of the sample is a study of a mutant IDH1 vaccine in newly diagnosed glioma. Study information: The first vaccination came 4-6 weeks after radiotherapy alone, or with temozolomide cycles. Points from the study as a whole: Alterations occurring in top peripheral T cell clonotypes seemed unrelated to pseudoprogression. Detectable vaccine-induced immune responses arose in about 93% of patients.

Sequencing was performed with immunoSEQ multiplex PCR; in TCRdb, only in-frame clones are kept and a portion is missing. The sample records about 20,000 clones, 82% being singletons. Stated time point: week 23, last vaccination. It was 300 ug of mutant IDH1 20-mer peptide that made up each vaccine dose, given with topical imiquimod. The donors' diagnosis was new WHO grade 3 or 4 astrocytoma that was IDH1-mutant and ATRX-lost. The receptor's source is a man aged 30 to 39 with glioma. The specimen comprised PBMCs, sampled from a glioma patient whose treatment included an IDH1 peptide vaccine. The genes are TRBV29-1 and TRBJ2-2; 11 bases match TRBD1. The CDR3 protein is CSVPGQGAGELFF. CDR3 DNA: TGCAGCGTACCGGGACAGGGGGCCGGGGAGCTGTTTTTT.